This T cell receptor beta chain was sequenced in a study of cytomegalovirus exposure and HLA in healthy donors (dated by TCRdb to about 2017). Some background on the complete study: According to an earlier analysis of several hundred of the donors, some 180 million T cells yielded roughly 110 million unique TCR beta sequences and about 300 Gb of sequence data. Among some 400 genotyped donors of the cohort, an average of roughly 230,000 unique TCR beta nucleotide sequences was sequenced per donor, of which 15% to 20% were non-productive. To study patterns of TCR occurrence, a later analysis re-analyzed previously published TCR beta repertoires from 500 to 850 donors and added high-resolution HLA genotyping. In an earlier analysis of 550 to 700 of the donors, high-throughput TCR beta sequencing was used to judge whether each TCR beta V gene segment behaved as functional or pseudogenic. Of the 350 to 400 genotyped donors, over 70% fell in the genetic ancestry cluster associated with self-reported Caucasian donors. About 310 gigabases of sequencing data and 70 million to 85 million unique TCR sequences were included in an early release covering around 650 HLA-typed donors. In a later genetic analysis, genome-wide SNP genotypes for about 55% of the roughly 670 donors were used, and that subset was treated as a discovery cohort. HLA typing covered class I and class II loci at four-digit resolution. The number of donors typed differed by locus, with about 629-640 for A, B, C, DRB1 and DQB1, more than 500 for DQA1, about 610 for DPA1, and over 400 for DPB1. To predict cytomegalovirus infection status, the study brought together high-throughput TCR immunosequencing, statistical association of individual TCRs with disease status, and machine learning. Because of strong linkage in the cohort, five DR-DQ haplotypes were treated as single units for association and clustering. Donor age, sex, ethnicity and CMV serostatus were compiled alongside the repertoire data. All discovery cohort repertoires had been generated on a single sequencing platform. Using immunosequencing, the study profiled T cell repertoires from around 670 subjects and related those repertoires to cytomegalovirus serostatus. In the later analysis, no new phenotypic data were used to find candidate immune exposures; instead, reliance was placed on TCR beta sequences and their occurrence across donors. The aim of the study was to test whether cataloging public T cell receptors could identify signatures of past pathogen exposure. Along with the approximately 700-subject first cohort, a separate validation cohort of over a hundred different subjects was used.

The library was produced with the immunoSEQ multiplex PCR assay. The multiplex PCR relied on a mix of 60 forward primers for TCR Vbeta segments and 13 reverse primers for TCR Jbeta segments. The CDR3 region of rearranged TCR beta genes was amplified from genomic DNA with a multiplex PCR assay. Amplified TCR beta libraries were sequenced as 87-base-pair reads on the Illumina HiSeq System. For the original study's pipeline: Across the 500 to 750 repertoires, a later analysis counted tens of millions of unique TCR beta chains, approximately 10 million of which were shared by at least two donors. Raw reads were error-corrected and collapsed into unique sequences by a nearest-neighbor algorithm in which closely related sequences were merged to remove PCR and sequencing errors. CDR3 sequences were aligned to IMGT reference sequences to assign V, D and J gene segments. For a sequence to be retained, at least a six-nucleotide match to both a V gene segment and a J gene segment was required. A rearrangement counted as productive if the CDR3 had no stop codons and remained in frame with V and J, and every other rearrangement counted as non-productive. CDR3 was defined according to IMGT convention as the region running from the second conserved V-encoded cysteine to the conserved J-encoded phenylalanine. In an earlier analysis of 500 to 650 of the donors, sequences lacking an unambiguous match to a single V gene segment were excluded. In an earlier analysis of 587 of the donors, V segments were called functional above 56.7% productive rearrangements and were called segregating when the between-donor standard deviation exceeded 5%. A statistical classification framework was built to diagnose cytomegalovirus status from the catalog of TCR beta chain sequences. A later analysis assigned V and J genes by comparing TCR nucleotide sequences with IMGT/GENE-DB human TR gene sequences. Using the TCRdist pipeline, a later analysis assigned CDR3 sequences along with most-parsimonious VDJ recombination scenarios. In a later analysis, each TCR beta chain was defined by its CDR3 amino acid sequence together with its V-gene family, and reads without a unique V-gene family were excluded. To address suspected cross-contamination and a sequencing artifact, a later analysis removed around 590 highly shared, low-generation-probability nucleotide sequences. In a later analysis, a clonal expansion index was calculated for each public chain from normalized within-repertoire ranks of inferred template counts. Generation probabilities in a later analysis came from a VDJ recombination model fitted to out-of-frame rearrangements, and those results were checked against IGoR. In a later analysis, TCR-TCR, TCR-HLA and TCR-CMV co-occurrence was scored with hypergeometric tests, and a repertoire-size bias correction was applied to TCR pairs. In a later analysis, false discovery rates were estimated by permuting HLA or CMV assignments 20 times. In a later analysis, co-occurring TCRs were grouped using DBSCAN, and TCRdist sequence similarity was added for clustering within HLA-allele-positive subsets. Repertoires with fewer than 30,000 or more than 120,000 public chains were left out of co-occurrence clustering, as were about 5 repertoires with anomalous nucleotide sharing. Not all clones reach the TCRdb copy of this immuneACCESS table, which keeps in-frame sequences only. Checked studies attribute under half of the gap to unresolved V genes and leave the rest unexplained. For V, J and clone size, that table is used; D and trimming come from the DNA. Recorded for this sample are 100,000 to 150,000 clones; around 80% of them occurred a single time. Of the sample, around 1.5% is held by the ten largest clones.

With respect to this clone: The antigen it recognizes is unknown. Qualities for individual bases were not recorded, and no much larger clone is one base off.

What the authors observed across the whole study: An earlier analysis of 587 of the donors showed that most TCR beta V segments appeared in productive rearrangements either about 90% or about 30% of the time, which broadly matched IMGT annotations. In a later genetic analysis, fewer N-insertions in productive TCRs were reported among donors in an Asian-associated ancestry cluster than the roughly 670-donor mean. In a later analysis, HLA-associated TCR beta chains were found to be more clonally expanded and to have lower generation probabilities than equally common non-associated chains. The classifier was reported to diagnose cytomegalovirus status with high specificity and sensitivity in both the original cohort and the validation cohort. A further reported finding was that TCR beta sequences accurately predicted the HLA-A and HLA-B alleles for most subjects in the first cohort. The sequencing pipeline was judged likely to have produced a cluster of highly shared sequence variants as a technical artifact. In vitro tests confirmed that three of the cytomegalovirus-associated TCR beta chains recognize cytomegalovirus antigens. The only immune exposure information available for the cohort was CMV serostatus. Most CMV-associated TCR beta chains appeared to be HLA-restricted in a later analysis, and the HLA associations seemed to be driven largely by CMV exposure. Several of the top co-occurrence clusters appeared to be linked to parvovirus B19, influenza, CMV and Epstein-Barr virus, according to a later analysis. In the study, about 150 TCR beta chains were listed as associated with cytomegalovirus. The earlier analysis of approximately 560 of the donors excluded roughly 17 rarely observed V segments, including chromosome 9 orphons, because counts were too low. Correlated functional status among segregating V segments might be attributable to linkage disequilibrium, but an unknown experimental factor could not be ruled out. According to the authors, the approach could potentially be generalized to other disease states and immunological phenotypes. Some IMGT-functional V segments, including TRBV6-2 and TRBV6-3, could not be told apart with the 87-base-pair reads, so those segments were excluded. At a false discovery rate of 0.05, a later analysis linked some 18,000 TCR beta sequences to specific HLA alleles. HLA typing was unavailable for some donors at each locus, so association tests used only the typed subset. Most TCR sequences were seen in very few donors, while some public TCRs were found in many individuals. When HLA alleles, especially DR and DQ, strongly co-occurred, TCR associations were difficult to assign to individual alleles. According to a later analysis, TCR association rates differed among HLA loci, with DRB1 alleles showing the most associated TCRs and HLA-C alleles showing the fewest. In this cohort, only TCR beta chains were sequenced, and detectable features were limited by the absence of alpha or paired-chain data. V-gene and J-gene trimming of TCR beta chains was associated with a missense DCLRE1C variant in a later genetic analysis, and the association was replicated in an independent cohort. Sequencing depth was assumed to be roughly uniform across donors in the presence/absence analyses, though that assumption may not hold.

The cohort comprised some 680 healthy bone marrow donors. Cohort members were all nominally healthy when sampled, although unrecorded immune exposures were likely present. The donor was CMV seronegative and belonged to the group of around 400 seronegative cohort members. Every donor gave a peripheral blood sample, and the peripheral blood mononuclear cells from that sample were used for TCR beta sequencing. Genomic DNA was extracted from the blood cell samples with the Qiagen DNeasy Blood Extraction Kit. CDR1 and CDR2 are drawn from the germline V gene (reference sequence): SEHNR, FQNEAQ. Germline trimming amounts to 5 bases on V and 4 bases on J, with 5 as the count of junction bases outside the gene matches. The CDR3 numbers 14 residues from cysteine through phenylalanine. CDR3 DNA only is kept here, 42 bases in frame from base 1.

The rearranged chain carries TRBV7-9 and TRBJ1-2, with 9 junctional bases fitting TRBD1. The clonotype originates from a woman between 18 and 30 years old in good health and CMV-seronegative. The sample comprised PBMCs. The CDR3 loop reads CASSAGTGSYGYTF. The nucleotides read TGTGCCAGCAGCGCCGGGACAGGGTCCTATGGCTACACCTTC.